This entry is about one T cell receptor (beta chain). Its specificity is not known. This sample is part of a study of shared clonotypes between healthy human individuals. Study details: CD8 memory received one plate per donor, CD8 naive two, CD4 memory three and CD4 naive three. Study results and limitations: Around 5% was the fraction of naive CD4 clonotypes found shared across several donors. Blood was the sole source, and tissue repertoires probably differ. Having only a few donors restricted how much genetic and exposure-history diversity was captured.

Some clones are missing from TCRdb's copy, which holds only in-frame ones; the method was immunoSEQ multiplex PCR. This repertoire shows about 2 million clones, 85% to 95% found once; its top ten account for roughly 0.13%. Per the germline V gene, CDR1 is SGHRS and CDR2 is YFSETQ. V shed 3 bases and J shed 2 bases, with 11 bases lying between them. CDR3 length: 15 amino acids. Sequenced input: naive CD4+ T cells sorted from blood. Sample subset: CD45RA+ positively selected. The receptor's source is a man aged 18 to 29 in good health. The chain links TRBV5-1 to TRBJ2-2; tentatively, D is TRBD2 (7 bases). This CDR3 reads CASSYGGRNTGELFF. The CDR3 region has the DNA TGCGCCAGCAGCTACGGGGGGCGTAACACCGGGGAGCTGTTTTTT.